This is a list of T cell receptor beta chains from one sample in a study of TIL therapy for anti-PD-1-resistant metastatic lung cancer. Only in-frame clones appear in the TCRdb table, and some are missing; sequencing was by immunoSEQ multiplex PCR. The sample records 20,000 or so clones, approximately 83% being singletons. The source material was blood, sampled at baseline. The source is a person aged 25-80 years with non-small cell lung cancer. Each CDR3 is given with its conserved first and last residue. A D gene is named only where the DNA matches it firmly. For some rows the clone size is stated as once, few or many, or as a class when expanded; others skip it.

clone size,J gene,D gene,V gene,CDR3 DNA,CDR3 protein
.,TRBJ1-4,.,TRBV30,TGTGCCTGGAAGGGGGGGGGTGAAAAACTGTTTTTT,CAWKGGGEKLFF
once,TRBJ1-3,.,TRBV6-5,TGTGCCAGCAGACCGTTAAACTCTGGAAACACCATATATTTT,CASRPLNSGNTIYF
.,TRBJ1-5,.,TRBV28,TGTGCCAGCAAGGACTACGGCAATCAGCCCCAGCATTTT,CASKDYGNQPQHF
.,TRBJ2-3,.,TRBV11-2,TGTGCCAGCAGCCCAGCACTCGCCCTGGGGGTCGATACGCAGTATTTT,CASSPALALGVDTQYF
.,TRBJ2-6,.,TRBV16,TGTGCCAGCAGCCAGCGGGCGGCCTCTGGGGCCAACGTCCTGACTTTC,CASSQRAASGANVLTF
.,TRBJ1-1,.,TRBV9,TGTGCCAGCAGCGTAGTAACAGGGCGCACTGAAGCTTTCTTT,CASSVVTGRTEAFF
.,TRBJ1-4,.,TRBV29-1,TGCAGCGTCGGCATGGGGATCACAACTAATGAAAAACTGTTTTTT,CSVGMGITTNEKLFF
.,TRBJ1-2,TRBD1,TRBV6-1,TGTGCCAGCTCCGCGACAGGGGACTATGGCTACACCTTC,CASSATGDYGYTF
.,TRBJ1-2,TRBD1,TRBV18,TGTGCCAGCTTACGCGGACAGGCCTCACCGGGCGGCTACACCTTC,CASLRGQASPGGYTF
.,TRBJ2-6,.,TRBV5-4,TGTGCCAGCAGGGACGCCGGGACAACGGCTGTTGGGGCCAACGTCCTGACTTTC,CASRDAGTTAVGANVLTF
.,TRBJ2-7,.,TRBV6-6,TGTGCCAGCAGGCCGAGCTCCTACGAGCAGTACTTC,CASRPSSYEQYF
.,TRBJ2-5,.,TRBV16,TGTGCCAGCAGCAGGGGTAGCCAAGAGACCCAGTACTTC,CASSRGSQETQYF
once,TRBJ1-5,.,TRBV15,TGTGCCACCAGCAGAGATAGGGCGGAGAATCAGCCCCAGCATTTT,CATSRDRAENQPQHF
.,TRBJ2-2,.,TRBV5-1,TGCGCCAGCAGCTTGGGAGGAGTCGCTAACACCGGGGAGCTGTTTTTT,CASSLGGVANTGELFF
few,TRBJ1-1,.,TRBV9,TGTGCCAGCAGCCAATCAACAGGGACTGAAGCTTTCTTT,CASSQSTGTEAFF
.,TRBJ1-2,.,TRBV5-6,TGTGCCAGCAGCTCGCCGAGGGGGACCTATGGCTACACCTTC,CASSSPRGTYGYTF
.,TRBJ2-7,.,TRBV20-1,TGCAGTGCTTTAGACTACGAGCAGTACTTC,CSALDYEQYF
.,TRBJ2-2,TRBD2,TRBV11-1,TGTGCCAGCAAACTAGCGGGAGGCTACACCGGGGAGCTGTTTTTT,CASKLAGGYTGELFF
.,TRBJ1-6,TRBD1,TRBV6-5,TGTGCCAGCAGAAGACAGGGGGTTAATTCACCCCTCCACTTT,CASRRQGVNSPLHF
.,TRBJ2-5,TRBD2,TRBV5-4,TGTGCCAGCAGCCTCCGACTAGCGGGAGAAGAAAAGCAGTACTTC,CASSLRLAGEEKQYF
.,TRBJ2-1,.,TRBV7-9,TGTGCCAGCAGCAAAAGACAGAACAATGAGCAGTTCTTC,CASSKRQNNEQFF
once,TRBJ2-5,TRBD1,TRBV6-5,TGTGCCAGCAGTTACTACAGGGGACACGGGACCCAGTACTTC,CASSYYRGHGTQYF
.,TRBJ2-7,.,TRBV4-2,TGTGCCAGCAGCGGGATTCTGGCCTTCCCCCCGTACGAGCAGTACTTC,CASSGILAFPPYEQYF
once,TRBJ1-1,.,TRBV7-9,TGTGCCAGCAGCTTGCTTCAGAACACTGAAGCTTTCTTT,CASSLLQNTEAFF
.,TRBJ2-4,TRBD1,TRBV5-1,TGCGCCAGCAGCTCGGGACAGGGGTGGAACATTCAGTACTTC,CASSSGQGWNIQYF
.,TRBJ2-7,TRBD1,TRBV5-4,TGTGCCAGCACCCGGGACAGAGCCTACGAGCAGTACTTC,CASTRDRAYEQYF
.,TRBJ2-5,.,TRBV21-1,TGTGCCAGCAGCAAAGCGAATACCGGGACAGTACAAGAGACCCAGTACTTC,CASSKANTGTVQETQYF
.,TRBJ1-4,TRBD1,TRBV27,TGTGCCAGCAGTCGACAGGGGGTCGAAAAACTGTTTTTT,CASSRQGVEKLFF
few,TRBJ1-1,TRBD1,TRBV4-1,TGCGCCAGCAGCCAGACACAGGGGCTGAACACTGAAGCTTTCTTT,CASSQTQGLNTEAFF
.,TRBJ1-2,.,TRBV7-2,TGTGCCAGCAGCTTAGAGGGCGACTATGGCTACACCTTC,CASSLEGDYGYTF
.,TRBJ2-2,.,TRBV7-9,TGTGCCAGCAGCCTCGGTACAAGGGCTACCGGGGAGCTGTTTTTT,CASSLGTRATGELFF
.,TRBJ1-1,.,TRBV7-9,TGTGCCAGCAGCTGGGACACTGAAGCTTTCTTT,CASSWDTEAFF
.,TRBJ1-3,.,TRBV5-8,TGTGCCAGCAGCTGGACTACAGGAGGTGGAAACACCATATATTTT,CASSWTTGGGNTIYF
.,TRBJ1-1,.,TRBV5-8,TGTGCCAGCAGCCGATACGGACGGGAGAACACTGAAGCTTTCTTT,CASSRYGRENTEAFF
.,TRBJ2-3,.,TRBV11-2,TGTGCCAGCAGCCCACAGACTAGCACAGATACGCAGTATTTT,CASSPQTSTDTQYF
.,TRBJ2-2,.,TRBV18,TGTGCCAGCTCACCGCGGACAGAGAACACCGGGGAGCTGTTTTTT,CASSPRTENTGELFF
.,TRBJ1-2,.,TRBV9,TGTGCCAGCAGCGTAGGGGGACGGACTATCGATGGCTACACCTTC,CASSVGGRTIDGYTF
.,TRBJ1-2,TRBD1,TRBV6-1,TGTGCCAGCAGTGAGAGGGGGCGGTCGCAAAACTATGGCTACACCTTC,CASSERGRSQNYGYTF
.,TRBJ2-2,.,TRBV5-1,TGCGCCAGCAGCTTGACCCCTCGGGGTGGGGCAAGAGGGGAGCTGTTTTTT,CASSLTPRGGARGELFF
.,TRBJ1-5,TRBD1,TRBV28,TGTGCCAGCAGTGACAAGCCGGGACAGGGGGCAAGGCAGCCCCAGCATTTT,CASSDKPGQGARQPQHF
.,TRBJ2-1,.,TRBV7-6,TGTGCCAGCAGCTTAGACGGGGAGGAGCAGTTCTTC,CASSLDGEEQFF
once,TRBJ2-5,.,TRBV18,TGTGCCAGCTCACCACGGGCCAGTCAAGAGACCCAGTACTTC,CASSPRASQETQYF
.,TRBJ2-1,.,TRBV7-2,TGTGCCAGCAGCTTAGGGGTTAAGACTAGAGAAAAGCAGTTCTTC,CASSLGVKTREKQFF
.,TRBJ2-3,.,TRBV5-6,TGTGCCAGCAGCACCCTGAAGGATTTT,CASSTLKDF
once,TRBJ2-7,.,TRBV4-1,TGCGCCAGCAGAGCCAGCGTCAGTTCCTACGAGCAGTACTTC,CASRASVSSYEQYF
.,TRBJ2-5,.,TRBV4-2,TGTGCCAGCAGCCCCCGACAGGATGAAGAGACCCAGTACTTC,CASSPRQDEETQYF
.,TRBJ2-6,.,TRBV9,TGTGCCAGCAGCGCCCGGTCAGGGAGCGGTACGGGTGGGGCCAACGTCCTGACTTTC,CASSARSGSGTGGANVLTF
.,TRBJ2-1,.,TRBV5-6,TGTGCCAGCAGCTTGGGAAATGAGCAGTTCTTC,CASSLGNEQFF
.,TRBJ2-5,TRBD2,TRBV19,TGTGCCAGTAGTAAACCGGGACTAGCGGGAGGTCGGCAAGAGACCCAGTACTTC,CASSKPGLAGGRQETQYF
.,TRBJ2-7,.,TRBV6-1,TGTGCCACCGGGTCCCTAATAGCCTACGAGCAGTACTTC,CATGSLIAYEQYF